The next 12 T cell receptor beta chains were all read from a single sample in a study of T cell repertoires in cytomegalovirus infection. No antigen has been assigned to these receptors. MiXCR, run by TCRdb on the reads, gives a single entry per CDR3 protein. In the table there are over 100,000 distinct CDR3 sequences, 25% to 35% of which are singletons. The specimen was CD8+ T cells from cultured PBMCs, collected from culture after CMV antigen stimulation. The receptors derive from a human donor in good health (CMV status not recorded). Some clones in this sample may be carry-over from other donors' samples.

This clonotype was found once. This sequence may be a read error, since a much larger clone differs from it by one base. The chain is built from TRBV7-6 and TRBJ1-1; no clear D. Per germline, CDR1 SGHVS and CDR2 FNYEAQ. The CDR3 spans 12 residues. CDR3 sequence: CANSPAYTEAFF. Here the CDR3 DNA reads TGTGCCAACAGCCCCGCGTACACTGAAGCTTTCTTT.

The sample holds many counts of this clonotype. This sequence joins TRBV4-1 and TRBJ1-1, with D maybe TRBD1 (5 bases). In germline, CDR1 is MGHRA, CDR2 YSYEKL. V shed 8 bases and J shed 5 bases, with 15 bases lying between them. CDR3 length: 13 residues. The CDR3 here is CASRWTEGTEAFF. DNA for the CDR3: TGCGCCAGCCGATGGACGGAGGGGACTGAAGCTTTCTTT.

The chain combines TRBV15 with TRBJ2-1, with D unresolved. The V end was cut by 1 base, the J end by 10 bases, with 11 bases between. The CDR3 is 13 residues long. Germline values: CDR1 LNHNV, CDR2 YYDKDF (reference sequence). The CDR3 protein is CATSRGIGLEQFF. CDR3 DNA: TGTGCCACCAGCAGAGGAATTGGGTTAGAGCAGTTCTTC.

About this clonotype itself: A much larger clone differs from this one at a single base, so this may be a read error. No conserved phenylalanine or tryptophan ends this CDR3, so it is likely a read error. No DNA is shown, since the ends of the CDR3 on it are uncertain; the CDR3 is the one TCRdb lists. The chain is built from TRBV7-9 and TRBJ2-3. Counting both end residues, the CDR3 totals 12 amino acids. CDR1 and CDR2 from the germline V gene are SEHNR and FQNEAQ (reference sequence). CDR3 in amino acids: CASSLEGLDRYS.

The J gene is TRBJ2-3, the V gene TRBV2; D gene ambiguous. Trimming stripped 3 bases from V and 6 bases from J, with 10 bases between. CDR1 and CDR2 from the germline V gene are SNHLY and FYNNEI. The CDR3 loop spans 13 amino acids. The CDR3 sequence: CASSDSPPDTQYF. In DNA, the CDR3 is TGTGCCAGCAGTGACAGTCCCCCGGATACGCAGTATTTT.

The rearrangement joins TRBV5-6 to TRBJ1-3, with D maybe TRBD1 (6 bases). The CDR3 has 14 amino acids. The germline CDR1 and CDR2 sequences are SGHDT and YYEEEE. V dropped 3 bases and J dropped 4 bases, with 11 bases sitting between them. CDR3 nucleotide sequence: TGTGCCAGCAGCTACCCAGGGGCCGGAAACACCATATATTTT. This codes for CASSYPGAGNTIYF.

J is TRBJ2-1 and V is TRBV20-1, with TRBD2 identical over 10 bases. V was clipped by 6 bases and J by 6 bases; unmatched bases: 11. Germline V gene lookup returns CDR1 DFQATT and CDR2 SNEGSKA (reference sequence). The CDR3 covers 15 residues. CDR3 nucleotide sequence: TGCAGTGCCCCCCTCGGGCTAGCGGGGGTCAATGAGCAGTTCTTC. This encodes CSAPLGLAGVNEQFF.

This clonotype showed up just a few times. J is TRBJ2-1 and V is TRBV4-2; perhaps TRBD1 as D (5 bases). CDR3 length: 13 amino acids. The ends were cut back, 1 base at V and 8 bases at J, with 9 bases in the middle. Germline values: CDR1 LGHNA, CDR2 YNFKEQ. The CDR3, as DNA: TGTGCCAGCAGCCAAGGAGTAGGGGATGAGCAGTTCTTC. Protein: CASSQGVGDEQFF.

This clonotype was counted at least ten times. An end of the junction differs from the germline gene, which may be a read error. V and J are TRBV27 and TRBJ2-7; 8 nucleotides agree with TRBD2. In germline, CDR1 is MNHEY, CDR2 SMNVEV (reference sequence). The CDR3 has 14 amino acids. The CDR3 loop reads CASGLNSGVHEQYF. The CDR3 DNA follows: TGTGCCAGCGGTTTAAATAGCGGGGTGCACGAGCAGTACTTC.

This clonotype occurred many times. The chain carries TRBV7-8 and TRBJ1-6, with 8 bases matching TRBD1. Trimming took 2 bases from V and 8 from J; bases not matched to a gene: 8. There are 16 residues in the CDR3. CDR1 and CDR2 (germline): SGHVS, FQNEAQ. As DNA, the CDR3 is TGTGCCAGCAGCTTATGGACAGGGATGGGTTATTCACCCCTCCACTTT. Amino acids: CASSLWTGMGYSPLHF.

This clonotype occurred a few times. The gene calls are TRBV27 and TRBJ2-7, with 9 bases matching TRBD1. The junction had 9 bases not matched to a gene; V was cut back by 5 bases and J by 4 bases. The CDR3 has 15 amino acids. Germline CDR1 and CDR2: MNHEY and SMNVEV (reference sequence). CDR3 amino acids: CASSDGQGLSYEQYF. The CDR3 nucleotides read TGTGCCAGCAGTGATGGACAGGGGTTGTCGTACGAGCAGTACTTC.

This rearrangement joins TRBV7-9 to TRBJ1-2; a possible D gene is TRBD1 (6 bases). Germline V lookup: CDR1 SEHNR, CDR2 FQNEAQ (reference sequence). V was pared by 4 bases and J by 6 bases, with 15 bases between. This CDR3 region has 14 residues. CDR3 coding DNA: TGTGCCAGCAGCTCGATGCAGGGGCTCCATGGCTACACCTTC. Translation gives CASSSMQGLHGYTF.